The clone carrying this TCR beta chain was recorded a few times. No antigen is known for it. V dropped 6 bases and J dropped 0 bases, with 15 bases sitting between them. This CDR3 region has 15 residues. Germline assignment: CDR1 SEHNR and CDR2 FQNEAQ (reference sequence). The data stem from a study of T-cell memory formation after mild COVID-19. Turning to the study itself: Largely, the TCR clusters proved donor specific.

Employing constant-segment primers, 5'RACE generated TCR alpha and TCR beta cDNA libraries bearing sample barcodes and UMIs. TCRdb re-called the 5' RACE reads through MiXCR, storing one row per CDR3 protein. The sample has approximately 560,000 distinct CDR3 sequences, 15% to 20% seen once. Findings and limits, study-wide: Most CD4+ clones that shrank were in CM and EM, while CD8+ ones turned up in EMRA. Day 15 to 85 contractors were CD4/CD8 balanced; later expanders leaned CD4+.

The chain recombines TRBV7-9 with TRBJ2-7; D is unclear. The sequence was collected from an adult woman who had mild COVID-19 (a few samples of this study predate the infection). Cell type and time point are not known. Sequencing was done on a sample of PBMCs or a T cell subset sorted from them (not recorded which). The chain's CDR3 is CASRALGFSSYEQYF. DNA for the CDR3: TGTGCCAGCAGAGCCTTAGGCTTTAGCTCCTACGAGCAGTACTTC. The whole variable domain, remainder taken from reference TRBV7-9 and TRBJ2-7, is DTGVSQNPRHKITKRGQNVTFRCDPISEHNRLYWYRQTLGQGPEFLTYFQNEAQLEKSRLLSDRFSAERPKGSFSTLEIQRTEQGDSAMYLCASRALGFSSYEQYFGPGTRLTVT.